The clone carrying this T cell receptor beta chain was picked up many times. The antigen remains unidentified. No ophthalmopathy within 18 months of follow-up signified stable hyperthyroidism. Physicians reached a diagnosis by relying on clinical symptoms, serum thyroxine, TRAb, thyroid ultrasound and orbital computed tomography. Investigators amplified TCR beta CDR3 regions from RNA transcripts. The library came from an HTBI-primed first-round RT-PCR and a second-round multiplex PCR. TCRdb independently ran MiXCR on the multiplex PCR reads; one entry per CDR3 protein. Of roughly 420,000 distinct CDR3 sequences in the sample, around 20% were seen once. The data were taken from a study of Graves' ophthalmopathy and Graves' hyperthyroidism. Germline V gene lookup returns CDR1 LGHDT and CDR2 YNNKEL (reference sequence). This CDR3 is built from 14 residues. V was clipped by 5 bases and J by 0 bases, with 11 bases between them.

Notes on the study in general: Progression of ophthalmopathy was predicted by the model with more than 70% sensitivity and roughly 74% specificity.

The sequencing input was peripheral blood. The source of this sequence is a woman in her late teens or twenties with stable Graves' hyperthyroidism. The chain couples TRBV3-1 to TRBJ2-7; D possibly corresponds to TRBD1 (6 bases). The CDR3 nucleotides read TGTGCCAGCAGCGGTACAGGGATCTCCTACGAGCAGTACTTC. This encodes CASSGTGISYEQYF.